The next 22 T cell receptor beta chains were all read from a single sample in a study of blood T cell repertoires in COVID-19. Profiling relied on immunoSEQ multiplex PCR, and the TCRdb table lists in-frame clones only, not all of them. The data contain 150,000 to 200,000 clones, approximately 81% of them singletons. Sequenced: peripheral blood. All receptors derive from a man aged 35 to 55 with acute or convalescent COVID-19.

This chain links TRBV4-2 with TRBJ2-1, with 8 bases aligning to TRBD2. The CDR3 is 17 residues long. V lost 3 bases to trimming and J lost 7 bases; unmatched junction nucleotides: 14. CDR1 is LGHNA and CDR2 is YNFKEQ in the germline V gene. The CDR3 here is CASSHPPRGGPMNEQFF. The CDR3 DNA sequence: TGTGCCAGCAGCCACCCGCCCCGCGGGGGGCCAATGAATGAGCAGTTCTTC.

The gene calls are TRBV3-1 (or the pseudogene TRBV3-2) and TRBJ2-7; 9 bases map to TRBD1. Germline loops: CDR1 LGHDT, CDR2 YNNKEL (reference sequence). Germline trimming cut 0 bases from V and 1 base from J; bases unmatched to any gene: 1. The CDR3 is 15 residues long. The chain's CDR3 is CASSQEDRGSYEQYF. The CDR3 region has the DNA TGTGCCAGCAGCCAAGAAGACAGGGGGTCCTACGAGCAGTACTTC.

The genes are TRBV6-2 or TRBV6-3 and TRBJ1-1; D is unclear. Trimming removed 4 bases at V and 4 bases at J, with 16 bases between. The CDR3 covers 15 residues. Germline CDR1 is MNHEY and CDR2 is SVGEGT. CDR3 sequence reads: CASSSVIFDGTEAFF. The DNA for the CDR3 is TGTGCCAGCAGTTCGGTGATCTTCGATGGCACTGAAGCTTTCTTT.

In this sample, this clone turned up a few times. V gene TRBV19 combines with J gene TRBJ2-1; D is perhaps TRBD1 (5 bases). CDR3 size: 13 residues. Germline values: CDR1 LNHDA, CDR2 SQIVND (reference sequence). The V end lost 3 bases, the J end lost 4 bases, and 7 bases lay between the germline ends. CDR3 region: CASSMTVYNEQFF. CDR3 coding DNA: TGTGCCAGTAGTATGACAGTTTACAATGAGCAGTTCTTC. Drawing the rest from reference TRBV19 and TRBJ2-1, the complete variable domain is DGGITQSPKYLFRKEGQNVTLSCEQNLNHDAMYWYRQDPGQGLRLIYYSQIVNDFQKGDIAEGYSVSREKKESFPLTVTSAQKNPTAFYLCASSMTVYNEQFFGPGTRLTVL.

This clone occurred once. The V call is TRBV3-1 (or the pseudogene TRBV3-2), the J call TRBJ1-1, with 9 nucleotides matching TRBD1. Germline CDR1 LGHDT, CDR2 YNNKEL (reference sequence). The CDR3 length is 15 residues. Losses at the gene ends were 3 bases for V and 1 base for J; bases not matched to a gene: 3. Here the CDR3 reads CASSHAGQGNTEAFF. The CDR3 region has the DNA TGTGCCAGCAGCCACGCGGGACAGGGGAACACTGAAGCTTTCTTT.

The V call is TRBV3-1 (or the pseudogene TRBV3-2), the J call TRBJ2-1, with 7 bases aligning to TRBD2. The CDR3 loop spans 15 amino acids. The V gene end was trimmed by 2 bases and the J gene end by 2 bases; junction bases not matched to a gene: 3. From germline, CDR1 is LGHDT and CDR2 YNNKEL (reference sequence). The CDR3 sequence is CASSQRGGAYNEQFF. DNA of the CDR3: TGTGCCAGCAGCCAACGCGGGGGAGCCTACAATGAGCAGTTCTTC.

The gene calls are TRBV11-2 and TRBJ2-3; weak D call: TRBD1 (6 bases). V lost 5 bases, J lost 0 bases, and 18 bases lay in between. Germline assignment: CDR1 SGHAT and CDR2 FQNNGV. The CDR3 is 17 residues long. CDR3 in DNA: TGTGCCAGCAGCGTCCTCGCCTCAGGGGTCAGCACAGATACGCAGTATTTT. Protein: CASSVLASGVSTDTQYF.

This clone showed up just once. The genes are TRBV15 and TRBJ2-7; D uncertain. Trimming took off 1 base at V and 3 bases at J, with 7 bases between the two ends. The CDR3 has 13 residues. From germline, CDR1 is LNHNV and CDR2 YYDKDF (reference sequence). In DNA, the CDR3 is TGTGCCACCAGCAGAGGCGGATACTACGAGCAGTACTTC. This sequence encodes CATSRGGYYEQYF. The variable domain in full, completed from reference TRBV15 and TRBJ2-7, reads DAMVIQNPRYQVTQFGKPVTLSCSQTLNHNVMYWYQQKSSQAPKLLFHYYDKDFNNEADTPDNFQSRRPNTSFCFLDIRSPGLGDTAMYLCATSRGGYYEQYFGPGTRLTVT.

This chain connects TRBV11-2 to TRBJ1-6; D gene unclear. The germline V gene has CDR1 SGHAT and CDR2 FQNNGV. V was pared by 1 base and J by 1 base, with 5 bases between. This CDR3 spans 15 amino acids. In DNA, the CDR3 is TGTGCCAGCAGCTTAGGGCAGTCCTATAATTCACCCCTCCACTTT. It codes for CASSLGQSYNSPLHF.

About this clone itself: Compared with germline, one end of the junction differs, possibly owing to a read error. The chain couples TRBV30 to TRBJ1-2; 8 nucleotides match TRBD1. The CDR3 is made up of 11 amino acids. Germline values: CDR1 GTSNPN, CDR2 SVGIG (reference sequence). In nucleotides, the CDR3 is TGTGCCTGGAGTGTAAGGGACAGGCCTTTTTTC. It codes for CAWSVRDRPFF.

V usage is TRBV7-9 and J usage is TRBJ1-1; D gene uncertain. This CDR3 has 15 residues. Germline values: CDR1 SEHNR, CDR2 FQNEAQ (reference sequence). V shed 2 bases and J shed 10 bases, with 20 bases lying between them. Here the CDR3 DNA reads TGTGCCAGCAGCTTAAGCCCGGCCGTCGGAGAAGGAGCTTTCTTT. This gives the protein CASSLSPAVGEGAFF.

The chain joins TRBV24-1 to TRBJ2-3; D possibly corresponds to TRBD2 (5 bases). CDR1 and CDR2 from the germline V gene are KGHDR and SFDVKD. CDR3 length: 14 residues. V dropped 4 bases and J dropped 4 bases, with 11 bases sitting between them. The CDR3 spells CATSESGIPDTQYF. CDR3 in DNA: TGTGCCACCAGTGAGTCGGGGATCCCAGATACGCAGTATTTT.

The chain uses TRBV6-5 and TRBJ1-6; D gene uncertain. This CDR3 has 15 amino acids. In germline, CDR1 is MNHEY, CDR2 SVGAGI. Trimming removed 0 bases at V and 8 bases at J, with 11 bases between. CDR3 region: CASSYSRMPYSPLHF. The CDR3 bases are TGTGCCAGCAGTTACTCGAGGATGCCTTATTCACCCCTCCACTTT.

A remark on this clone: An end of the junction differs from the germline gene, which may be a read error. The V and J genes are TRBV2 and TRBJ1-4, with 9 bases identical to TRBD1. Germline V gene sequence: CDR1 SNHLY, CDR2 FYNNEI. This CDR3 has 12 residues. CDR3 nucleotide sequence: TGCGGTGGGGGACAGGGCCGCGAAAAACTGTTTTTT. Translation gives CGGGQGREKLFF. The full variable domain, its missing parts supplied by reference TRBV2 and TRBJ1-4, is EPEVTQTPSHQVTQMGQEVILRCVPISNHLYFYWYRQILGQKVEFLVSFYNNEISEKSEIFDDQFSVERPDGSNFTLKIRSTKLEDSAMYFCGGGQGREKLFFGSGTQLSVL.

The chain uses TRBV19 and TRBJ1-2, with TRBD1 matching 8 bases. The CDR3 is made up of 13 amino acids. Germline CDR1 LNHDA, CDR2 SQIVND (reference sequence). Trimming took 7 bases from V and 7 from J; bases not matched to a gene: 8. As DNA, the CDR3 is TGTGCCAGTATAGGACAGGGCTCTTTTGGCTACACCTTC. Amino acid sequence: CASIGQGSFGYTF.

The chain has TRBV5-4 and TRBJ2-2; D is uncertain. CDR3 length equals 15 residues. CDR1 and CDR2 (germline): SGHNT, YYREEE (reference sequence). Between the trimmed V and J ends, which lost 2 bases and 4 bases, there was a span of 12 bases. CDR3 in amino acids: CASSFRGVATGELFF. DNA for the CDR3: TGTGCCAGCAGCTTCCGAGGAGTGGCCACCGGGGAGCTGTTTTTT.

The chain has TRBV7-3 and TRBJ2-5; D gene ambiguous. V lost 5 bases and J 5 bases, leaving 12 bases between the germline ends. Germline CDR1 and CDR2: SGHTA and FQGTGA. The CDR3 is made up of 13 amino acids. The CDR3 loop reads CASSPRSGETQYF. CDR3 in DNA: TGTGCCAGCAGCCCTCGTTCCGGGGAGACCCAGTACTTC. Drawing the rest from reference TRBV7-3 and TRBJ2-5, the complete variable domain is GAGVSQTPSNKVTEKGKYVELRCDPISGHTALYWYRQSLGQGPEFLIYFQGTGAADDSGLPNDRFFAVRPEGSVSTLKIQRTERGDSAVYLCASSPRSGETQYFGPGTRLLVL.

The chain has TRBV2 and TRBJ1-2; D is perhaps TRBD1 (6 bases). V lost 5 bases and J lost 8, with 18 bases in between. CDR1 and CDR2 from the germline V gene are SNHLY and FYNNEI. The CDR3 totals 14 residues. In DNA, the CDR3 is TGTGCCAGCAGTCGCGGGGGCTTTGTGGGGGGCTACACCTTC. Encoded protein: CASSRGGFVGGYTF.

The chain links TRBV15 to TRBJ1-1; no firm D call. The germline V gene has CDR1 LNHNV and CDR2 YYDKDF (reference sequence). V shed 1 base and J shed 0 bases, with 9 bases lying between them. This CDR3 is built from 15 residues. The CDR3 reads CATSRGWRVNTEAFF. The CDR3 DNA reads as TGTGCCACCAGCAGAGGTTGGCGGGTGAACACTGAAGCTTTCTTT.

J is TRBJ1-2 and V is TRBV7-9; D unclear. The CDR3 totals 13 residues. With 2 bases removed from V and 2 bases from J, the gap between germline ends came to 6 bases. Germline V gives CDR1 SEHNR, CDR2 FQNEAQ (reference sequence). The CDR3 DNA sequence: TGTGCCAGCAGCTTAAACTTCAACTATGGCTACACCTTC. The encoded protein is CASSLNFNYGYTF.

This clone was found once. In DNA form, the CDR3 reads TGTGCCAGCAGCTTTACCGGGACAGGGGGCGGAGGTGGCTACACCTTC. As protein: CASSFTGTGGGGGYTF. The chain recombines TRBV7-2 with TRBJ1-2; TRBD1 matches at 12 bases. Trimming at V came to 3 bases and at J to 7 bases, leaving 9 bases not matched to a gene. Germline CDR1 and CDR2: SGHTA and FQGNSA. This CDR3 is built from 16 residues. Drawing the rest from reference TRBV7-2 and TRBJ1-2, the complete variable domain is GAGVSQSPSNKVTEKGKDVELRCDPISGHTALYWYRQSLGQGLEFLIYFQGNSAPDKSGLPSDRFSAERTGGSVSTLTIQRTQQEDSAVYLCASSFTGTGGGGGYTFGSGTRLTVV.

This chain connects TRBV7-2 to TRBJ2-3; a possible D gene is TRBD1 (5 bases). Germline CDR1 and CDR2: SGHTA and FQGNSA. The CDR3 has 15 amino acids. V shed 1 base and J shed 4 bases, with 12 bases lying between them. CDR3: CASSLVKGRPDTQYF. CDR3 DNA: TGTGCCAGCAGCTTAGTGAAGGGGCGCCCAGATACGCAGTATTTT.